A selection of T cell receptor beta chains follows, all from one sample in a study of blood T cells in healthy people across ages. TCRdb redid the calling of the 5' RACE reads with MiXCR, one entry per CDR3 protein. This table has over 1,500,000 distinct CDR3 sequences, 40% to 55% appearing once. The specimen was blood. Source of these receptors: a middle-aged woman in good health. Each CDR3 is given with its conserved first and last residue. The D gene is left open where the match is weak. Size tells how often a clone was seen (once, few, many) or the class of an expanded clone, and some rows leave it out.

D,J,V,size,CDR3,DNA
.,TRBJ2-3,TRBV20-1,.,CSARDYGASTDTQYF,TGCAGTGCTAGAGATTACGGGGCTAGCACAGATACGCAGTATTTT
TRBD1,TRBJ2-7,TRBV5-1,.,CASSPGDWTGAYEQYF,TGCGCCAGCAGCCCGGGGGATTGGACAGGGGCCTACGAGCAGTACTTC
TRBD1,TRBJ1-2,TRBV24-1,.,CATSDARCTGGLGYTF,TGTGCCACCAGTGATGCCCGCTGCACAGGGGGCCTGGGCTACACCTTC
TRBD1,TRBJ2-5,TRBV6-4,.,CASSAPPQGADYNEQYF,TGTGCCAGCAGTGCCCCCCCACAGGGGGCTGACTACAATGAGCAGTACTTC
.,TRBJ2-5,TRBV28,few,CASSFGWGELAETQYF,TGTGCCAGCAGTTTTGGCTGGGGAGAACTAGCAGAGACCCAGTACTTC
TRBD1,TRBJ2-1,TRBV5-1,.,CASSLWTGVKGNEQFF,TGCGCCAGCAGCTTGTGGACAGGGGTTAAGGGGAATGAGCAGTTCTTC
.,TRBJ2-7,TRBV13,.,CASSYRQGAYEQYF,TGTGCCAGCAGTTATCGTCAAGGGGCCTACGAGCAGTACTTC
.,TRBJ2-5,TRBV21-1,.,CASSMRLSGGVGETQYF,TGTGCCAGCAGCATGCGCCTTAGCGGGGGGGTCGGAGAGACCCAGTACTTC
TRBD1,TRBJ2-7,TRBV20-1,.,CSTRDGTGREEQYF,TGCAGTACTAGAGATGGGACAGGGAGGGAAGAGCAGTACTTC
TRBD1,TRBJ2-6,TRBV4-3,few,CASSQGTGHSGANVLTF,TGCGCCAGCAGCCAGGGGACAGGGCACTCTGGGGCCAACGTCCTGACTTTC
TRBD1,TRBJ1-2,TRBV4-2,few,CASSQKWTGVEVNYGYTF,TGTGCCAGCAGCCAAAAATGGACAGGGGTGGAGGTTAACTATGGCTACACCTTC
.,TRBJ2-1,TRBV29-1,few,CSVEGARGARNEQFF,TGCAGCGTTGAAGGCGCCCGGGGGGCTAGGAATGAGCAGTTCTTC
.,TRBJ2-1,TRBV12-3/TRBV12-4,few,CASSTGVLEQFF,TGTGCCAGCAGTACCGGCGTGCTAGAGCAGTTCTTC
TRBD1,TRBJ2-5,TRBV20-1,few,CSARGSGGEETQYF,TGCAGTGCTAGAGGGTCAGGGGGCGAGGAGACCCAGTACTTC
.,TRBJ2-7,TRBV6-1,.,CASSDRGAKTYEQYF,TGTGCCAGCAGTGACCGGGGGGCGAAAACCTACGAGCAGTACTTC
.,TRBJ2-6,TRBV4-3,.,CTSSQSYRGGGANVLTF,TGCACCAGCAGCCAATCCTACCGGGGTGGAGGGGCCAACGTCCTGACTTTC
TRBD2,TRBJ2-7,TRBV2,.,CASSGGLAGIYEQYF,TGTGCCAGCAGTGGGGGACTAGCGGGGATCTACGAGCAGTACTTC
.,TRBJ2-1,TRBV7-7,few,CASSALRGEEQFF,TGTGCTAGCAGCGCCTTAAGGGGAGAAGAGCAGTTCTTC
TRBD1,TRBJ1-5,TRBV3-1,.,CATSMGTGAGQPQHF,TGTGCCACCAGTATGGGGACAGGGGCAGGTCAGCCCCAGCATTTT
.,TRBJ2-7,TRBV13,many,CASSLGLDYEQYF,TGTGCCAGCAGCTTAGGCCTGGACTACGAGCAGTACTTC
.,TRBJ2-4,TRBV28,.,CASMAGENIQYF,TGTGCCAGCATGGCAGGGGAAAACATTCAGTACTTC
TRBD1,TRBJ2-4,TRBV28,.,CASSWETGFGKNIQYF,TGTGCCAGCAGTTGGGAGACAGGGTTTGGCAAAAACATTCAGTACTTC
.,TRBJ2-1,TRBV27,.,CASSTSVQETQFF,TGTGCCAGCAGCACTTCAGTCCAAGAGACCCAGTTCTTC
.,TRBJ2-5,TRBV5-4,once,CASSKGLLWETQYF,TGTGCCAGCAGCAAAGGACTACTGTGGGAGACCCAGTACTTC